A single T cell receptor beta chain is shown here with its context. The antigen remains undetermined. The data belong to a study of high-grade serous ovarian cancer treatment subgroups. Study-level points and caveats: Clonal relatedness tracked neoantigen level, and by trend copy number and mutation load. Bulk tumor TCR sequencing gave no spatial information. CDR1 and CDR2 were left unanalyzed; analyses focused on CDR3.

The tumor samples were collected prior to definitive surgery or chemotherapy. The germline V gene encodes CDR1 SGHKS and CDR2 YYEKEE (reference sequence). CDR3 length: 15 amino acids. Trimming removed 0 bases at V and 3 bases at J, with 10 bases between. Profiling relied on immunoSEQ multiplex PCR, and the TCRdb table lists in-frame clones only, not all of them. Here the sample spans about 4,200 clones, 78% being singletons. The sample taken for sequencing was tumor tissue. The chain carries TRBV5-5 and TRBJ2-1; maybe TRBD2 (6 bases). This receptor was identified in a human donor with high-grade serous ovarian cancer. For the CDR3, the DNA is TGTGCCAGCAGCTTGGTGGGGGGTAGCTACAATGAGCAGTTCTTC. Its protein is CASSLVGGSYNEQFF. Based on the CDR3 plus reference TRBV5-5 and TRBJ2-1, the full variable domain is DAGVTQSPTHLIKTRGQQVTLRCSPISGHKSVSWYQQVLGQGPQFIFQYYEKEERGRGNFPDRFSARQFPNYSSELNVNALLLGDSALYLCASSLVGGSYNEQFFGPGTRLTVL.